The 11 T cell receptor beta chains below come from one sample, sequenced in a study of cytomegalovirus exposure and HLA in healthy donors. 60 Vbeta and 13 Jbeta primers were used in PCR. Repertoires were generated with immunoSEQ multiplex PCR, while TCRdb's copy carries only in-frame clones and drops some. The profile shows approximately 190,000 clones, over 75% of them singletons. The specimen was PBMCs. These receptors originate from a man aged 50-59 years in good health and CMV-seronegative.

The chain links TRBV10-1 to TRBJ1-6; D may be TRBD1 (6 bases). Looked up from germline, CDR1 is WNHNN and CDR2 is SYGVQD (reference sequence). Trimming removed 4 bases from V and 7 bases from J, with 11 bases in between. The CDR3 sequence is 14 residues long. This chain's CDR3 is CASSVKQGNSPLHF. DNA for the CDR3: TGCGCCAGCAGTGTTAAACAGGGAAATTCACCCCTCCACTTT.

The chain combines TRBV27 with TRBJ2-1, with a possible D match to TRBD1 (5 bases). Germline CDR1 and CDR2: MNHEY and SMNVEV (reference sequence). The CDR3 covers 13 residues. Trimming stripped 2 bases from V and 9 bases from J, with 11 bases between. This CDR3 reads CASSLLSGFEQFF. As DNA, the CDR3 is TGTGCCAGCAGTTTACTCTCAGGGTTTGAGCAGTTCTTC.

V usage is TRBV7-9 and J usage is TRBJ2-3; D gene unclear. The CDR3 covers 12 residues. V lost 7 bases and J 2 bases, leaving 7 bases between the germline ends. Germline CDR1 reads SEHNR; CDR2 reads FQNEAQ (reference sequence). CDR3 in amino acids: CASTPVTDTQYF. The CDR3 DNA reads as TGTGCCAGCACCCCTGTCACAGATACGCAGTATTTT.

The chain carries TRBV15 and TRBJ2-5; D is possibly TRBD2 (5 bases). CDR3 length: 15 amino acids. Trimming removed 0 bases at V and 2 bases at J, with 10 bases between. Germline assignment: CDR1 LNHNV and CDR2 YYDKDF (reference sequence). CDR3: CATSREGRSQETQYF. CDR3 nucleotides: TGTGCCACCAGCAGAGAGGGGAGATCTCAAGAGACCCAGTACTTC.

CDR3 coding DNA: TGTGCCAGCAGCCCCCAACAGGGAACTAATGAAAAACTGTTTTTT. Translating gives CASSPQQGTNEKLFF. V gene TRBV7-2 combines with J gene TRBJ1-4; tentatively, D is TRBD1 (6 bases). This CDR3 region has 15 residues. Trimming took 5 bases from V and 1 from J, leaving 11 bases between them. The germline V gene encodes CDR1 SGHTA and CDR2 FQGNSA.

This chain joins TRBV7-3 and TRBJ1-1; the D is unclear. V dropped 2 bases and J dropped 1 base, with 5 bases sitting between them. Per germline, CDR1 SGHTA and CDR2 FQGTGA. CDR3 length: 13 amino acids. The CDR3 spells CASSLQANTEAFF. The CDR3, as DNA: TGTGCCAGCAGCTTACAGGCGAACACTGAAGCTTTCTTT.

The gene calls are TRBV29-1 and TRBJ2-3; weak D call: TRBD2 (6 bases). Trimming left V 4 bases short and J 3 bases short, with 17 bases between. This CDR3 contains 15 residues. CDR1 SQVTM and CDR2 ANQGSEA come from the germline V gene. CDR3 region: CSVGPGVFGTDTQYF. CDR3 sequence (DNA): TGCAGCGTTGGTCCGGGGGTCTTCGGAACAGATACGCAGTATTTT.

The chain recombines TRBV18 with TRBJ1-1, with D maybe TRBD1 (6 bases). Germline V CDR1 and CDR2: KGHSH, LQKENI. V shed 2 bases and J shed 4 bases, with 14 bases lying between them. The CDR3 runs to 15 residues. The CDR3 DNA reads TGTGCCAGCTCACCATCCGTACAGGGCCTCACTGAAGCTTTCTTT. This gives the protein CASSPSVQGLTEAFF.

This rearrangement joins TRBV28 to TRBJ2-1; 9 nucleotides match TRBD2. After removal of 6 bases from V and 6 bases from J, the junction contained 15 bases not matched to a gene. Per the germline V gene, CDR1 is MDHEN and CDR2 is SYDVKM. The CDR3 consists of 17 residues. In DNA, the CDR3 is TGTGCCAGCAGCCTGGGGGGCGGGGGGGCACCCCCCAATGAGCAGTTCTTC. Amino acid sequence: CASSLGGGGAPPNEQFF.

The gene calls are TRBV4-2 and TRBJ2-3; D remains unclear. V was clipped by 3 bases and J by 1 base, with 11 bases between them. Germline V gives CDR1 LGHNA, CDR2 YNFKEQ. The CDR3 runs to 15 residues. The CDR3 loop reads CASSQPQVGTDTQYF. The CDR3 DNA reads as TGTGCCAGCAGCCAGCCCCAGGTGGGCACAGATACGCAGTATTTT.

Of note for this clone: Other DNA sequences from this sample encode an identical CDR3 as well. The J gene is TRBJ2-5, the V gene TRBV6-5; D possibly corresponds to TRBD2 (5 bases). The CDR3 has 14 residues. The V gene's germline CDR1 is MNHEY and CDR2 SVGAGI. V was trimmed by 0 bases and J by 5 bases, leaving 10 bases between them. The CDR3 DNA is TGTGCCAGCAGTTACTCGACCGGGGTTGAGACCCAGTACTTC. This gives the protein CASSYSTGVETQYF.